This entry is about one T cell receptor (beta chain). The data belong to a study of OX40 agonist ivuxolimab in advanced cancers. Study information: Head and neck, renal cell, melanoma or hepatocellular carcinoma were the cancers that dose-escalation patients had. Of the participants, more than 35% had some prior anti-PD-1, anti-PD-L1 or anti-CTLA-4 therapy, which was allowed.

Per the germline V gene, CDR1 is MGHRA and CDR2 is YSYEKL. The ends were cut back, 0 bases at V and 6 bases at J, with 5 bases in the middle. This CDR3 has 12 amino acids. Sequencing was performed with immunoSEQ multiplex PCR; in TCRdb, only in-frame clones are kept and a portion is missing. This repertoire shows about 44,000 clones, 88% found once; its top ten account for around 18%. J is TRBJ1-1 and V is TRBV4-1; no firm D call. The source was CD4+ or CD8+ T cells sorted from blood, collected in a trial of the OX40 agonist ivuxolimab. The receptor's source is an adult with an advanced solid tumor such as melanoma, head and neck, liver or kidney cancer. The CDR3: CASSQDTSEAFF. In DNA form, the CDR3 reads TGCGCCAGCAGCCAAGATACGTCTGAAGCTTTCTTT.